The 21 T cell receptor beta chains in this list originate from one sample, sequenced in a study of blood T cells in healthy people across ages. Primed by a sample-barcoded 5' primer and a J-beta primer mix, a second PCR proceeded for about 6 to 11 cycles. TCRdb reprocessed the 5' RACE reads with MiXCR, giving one entry per CDR3 protein. The top ten hold around 37% of the sample, which has approximately 600,000 distinct CDR3 sequences, roughly 53% seen once. Material: blood. The receptors shown here come from a man in his sixties in good health.

The chain links TRBV6-5 to TRBJ2-1; 7 positions match TRBD2. CDR1 and CDR2 (germline): MNHEY, SVGAGI. There are 15 residues in the CDR3. Unmatched junction bases numbered 6, after V lost 5 bases and J lost 2 bases. DNA for the CDR3: TGTGCCAGCAGTAGGGGAGGGAAAACCTACAATGAGCAGTTCTTC. This codes for CASSRGGKTYNEQFF.

The chain couples TRBV5-6 to TRBJ2-7; 9 bases map to TRBD1. With 4 bases clipped from V and 4 bases from J, the junction kept 6 bases outside the gene matches. This CDR3 has 14 residues. Germline V CDR1 and CDR2: SGHDT, YYEEEE. This CDR3 reads CASSTLTGGYEQYF. CDR3 coding DNA: TGTGCCAGCAGCACGCTGACAGGGGGGTACGAGCAGTACTTC.

The rearrangement uses TRBV15 and TRBJ2-1, with TRBD2 identical over 7 bases. In germline, CDR1 is LNHNV, CDR2 YYDKDF (reference sequence). The V gene end was trimmed by 8 bases and the J gene end by 2 bases; junction bases not matched to a gene: 0. The length of the CDR3 is 12 residues. The CDR3 DNA reads as TGTGCCACCGGGGGGGCCTACAATGAGCAGTTCTTC. It codes for CATGGAYNEQFF. The variable domain in full, completed from reference TRBV15 and TRBJ2-1, reads DAMVIQNPRYQVTQFGKPVTLSCSQTLNHNVMYWYQQKSSQAPKLLFHYYDKDFNNEADTPDNFQSRRPNTSFCFLDIRSPGLGDTAMYLCATGGAYNEQFFGPGTRLTVL.

This clonotype has a handful of counts. This CDR3 reads CASSLQGALPTDTQYF. The CDR3, as DNA: TGTGCCAGCAGTTTACAGGGGGCCCTCCCCACAGATACGCAGTATTTT. The chain links TRBV12-3 or TRBV12-4 to TRBJ2-3; 8 bases line up with TRBD1. This CDR3 is built from 16 residues. V was pared by 2 bases and J by 2 bases, with 6 bases of the junction left unmatched.

For the CDR3, the DNA is TGTGCCAGCACCGACAGGGCGAGCACAGATACGCAGTATTTT. Amino acids: CASTDRASTDTQYF. J is TRBJ2-3 and V is TRBV2, with 7 nucleotides matching TRBD1. CDR1 and CDR2 from the germline V gene are SNHLY and FYNNEI. CDR3 length: 14 residues. V dropped 7 bases and J dropped 0; count of bases not matched to a gene: 4.

This clonotype appeared many times. This rearrangement joins TRBV4-1 to TRBJ1-5; D unclear. Germline V gene sequence: CDR1 MGHRA, CDR2 YSYEKL. The CDR3 spans 13 residues. V was shortened by 4 bases and J by 4 bases, with 8 bases between the two germline ends. The CDR3 here is CASSPLKNQPQHF. The CDR3 DNA reads TGCGCCAGCAGCCCCCTTAAAAATCAGCCCCAGCATTTT.

The chain couples TRBV6-5 to TRBJ2-5; D tentatively reads TRBD1 or TRBD2 (7 bases each). The V gene's germline CDR1 is MNHEY and CDR2 SVGAGI. The V and J ends lost 0 bases and 5 bases respectively, with 16 bases between them. This CDR3 contains 16 residues. CDR3 nucleotides: TGTGCCAGCAGTTACTCGAGGGGAGGGGGCATCGAGACCCAGTACTTC. This translates into CASSYSRGGGIETQYF.

This clonotype was counted only a few times. The rearrangement links TRBV12-3 or TRBV12-4 to TRBJ1-2; D unclear. Trimming pared 5 bases from V and 7 bases from J, leaving 11 bases between. The CDR3 sequence is 12 residues long. The CDR3 reads CASSPGPLGYTF. In DNA, the CDR3 is TGTGCCAGCAGTCCCGGACCGCTTGGCTACACCTTC.

The V call is TRBV7-7, the J call TRBJ2-1, with 12 nucleotides matching TRBD2. The CDR3 extends over 15 amino acids. In germline, CDR1 is SSHAT, CDR2 FNYEAQ (reference sequence). V trimming: 3 bases; J trimming: 7 bases; junction bases outside the gene matches: 4. The DNA for the CDR3 is TGTGCCAGCAGCTTTTCTAGCGGGGGGGAAAATGAGCAGTTCTTC. This encodes CASSFSSGGENEQFF.

V gene TRBV20-1 combines with J gene TRBJ2-3; 7 bases align to TRBD2. CDR1 and CDR2 from the germline V gene are DFQATT and SNEGSKA (reference sequence). The CDR3 sequence is 14 residues long. V lost 0 bases to trimming and J lost 4 bases; unmatched junction nucleotides: 4. This CDR3 is CSARDLRGADTQYF. The DNA for the CDR3 is TGCAGTGCTAGAGATCTTCGGGGGGCAGATACGCAGTATTTT.

The genes are TRBV6-1 and TRBJ2-2, with D perhaps matching TRBD2 (6 bases). This CDR3 spans 14 amino acids. With 8 bases removed from V and 6 bases from J, the gap between germline ends came to 16 bases. From germline, CDR1 is MNHNS and CDR2 SASEGT. Here the CDR3 DNA reads TGTGCCAGCTGTGGACTTCGCGGGGCCGGGGAGCTGTTTTTT. Translated: CASCGLRGAGELFF.

The rearrangement joins TRBV5-1 to TRBJ2-1; D call uncertain. The CDR3 runs 15 residues. The V gene's germline CDR1 is SGHRS and CDR2 YFSETQ. Between the trimmed V and J ends, which lost 0 bases and 0 bases, there was a span of 7 bases. CDR3 DNA: TGCGCCAGCAGCTTGGGTCGTCTCTCCTACAATGAGCAGTTCTTC. Amino acid sequence: CASSLGRLSYNEQFF.

This clonotype was seen only a few times. The chain couples TRBV6-1 to TRBJ1-1; 9 bases line up with TRBD1. Germline CDR1 reads MNHNS; CDR2 reads SASEGT. The CDR3 has 15 amino acids. V dropped 6 bases and J dropped 5; count of bases not matched to a gene: 10. In DNA form, the CDR3 reads TGTGCCAGCAGACGTACTCCGGGACAGGGTACTGAAGCTTTCTTT. Protein product: CASRRTPGQGTEAFF.

This rearrangement joins TRBV6-1 to TRBJ2-7; 9 nucleotides agree with TRBD1. The germline V gene has CDR1 MNHNS and CDR2 SASEGT. The V gene end was trimmed by 5 bases and the J gene end by 3 bases; junction bases not matched to a gene: 14. The CDR3 is 17 residues long. CDR3 in amino acids: CASSQGGTGLPLYEQYF. The CDR3 bases are TGTGCCAGCAGTCAAGGCGGGACAGGGCTCCCTCTCTACGAGCAGTACTTC.

This chain links TRBV6-2 or TRBV6-3 with TRBJ2-3; 13 bases match TRBD2. V lost 0 bases, J lost 9 bases, and 3 bases stayed unmatched. The CDR3 is 15 amino acids. Germline lookup yields CDR1 MNHEY and CDR2 SVGEGT. CDR3 residues: CASSYSTSGGSTQYF. Here the CDR3 DNA reads TGTGCCAGCAGTTACTCGACTAGCGGGGGGAGCACGCAGTATTTT.

Notes on this clonotype: This may be a read error, as it is one base from a much larger clone. This sequence joins TRBV20-1 and TRBJ2-3, with 12 bases identical to TRBD2. CDR1 DFQATT and CDR2 SNEGSKA come from the germline V gene (reference sequence). The CDR3 extends over 15 amino acids. The CDR3 loop reads CSAGTSGRNTETQYF. The CDR3 nucleotides read TGCAGTGCTGGGACTAGCGGGCGAAACACAGAGACGCAGTATTTT.

V gene TRBV10-3 combines with J gene TRBJ1-2, with D perhaps matching TRBD1 (5 bases). There are 14 residues in the CDR3. The V and J ends lost 0 bases and 4 bases respectively, with 9 bases between them. Germline V lookup: CDR1 ENHRY, CDR2 SYGVKD. The CDR3 region has the DNA TGTGCCATCAGTGAGTCAGGGACGGCCTATGGCTACACCTTC. Its translation: CAISESGTAYGYTF.

The chain recombines TRBV20-1 with TRBJ2-1, with D possibly TRBD1 on 7 matching bases. Deletions cut 5 bases from V and 0 bases from J, with 11 bases between. This CDR3 comprises 14 residues. Germline CDR1 and CDR2: DFQATT and SNEGSKA (reference sequence). CDR3 bases: TGCAGTGCTCAGGGGGGTAGCTCCTACAATGAGCAGTTCTTC. This codes for CSAQGGSSYNEQFF.

The DNA of the CDR3 is TGCGCCAGCAGCTTGGATCGTGTAGCTAACTATGGCTACACCTTC. It specifies CASSLDRVANYGYTF. The V gene is TRBV5-1, the J gene TRBJ1-2; D is undetermined. Germline V gene lookup returns CDR1 SGHRS and CDR2 YFSETQ. The length of the CDR3 is 15 residues. The V gene lost 0 bases and the J gene lost 0 bases, with 9 bases spanning the gap.

V is TRBV13 and J is TRBJ2-5; TRBD1 might be the D (6 bases). The germline CDR1 and CDR2 sequences are PRHDT and FYEKMQ (reference sequence). This CDR3 has 13 amino acids. With 7 bases removed from V and 3 bases from J, the gap between germline ends came to 12 bases. CDR3 sequence: CASTKGVEETQYF. In nucleotides, the CDR3 is TGTGCCAGCACAAAGGGGGTTGAAGAGACCCAGTACTTC.

The chain joins TRBV10-3 to TRBJ1-2, with a tentative D call TRBD1 (5 bases). The germline gives CDR1 ENHRY, CDR2 SYGVKD. V lost 11 bases and J 4 bases, leaving 14 bases between the germline ends. The CDR3 sequence is 12 residues long. The CDR3 is CAVGTETYGYTF. CDR3 sequence (DNA): TGTGCCGTTGGGACGGAAACCTATGGCTACACCTTC.